A single sample gave rise to the 12 T cell receptor beta chains below, sequenced in a study of T-cell reconstitution after alpha-beta-depleted transplantation in children. The library targeted TCRbeta and was prepared with unique molecular identifiers. TCRdb passed the PCR reads through MiXCR, listing each CDR3 protein once. The repertoire has 900,000 or so distinct CDR3 sequences, around 17% of them found once; the top ten carry about 5%. The material sequenced was PBMCs, mostly from graft donor cells, taken 360 days after TCRalphabeta/CD19-depleted stem cell transplant. The receptors originated from a male patient under 18 who had a stem cell transplant for acute lymphoblastic leukemia, so the T cells may come from the graft donor.

The sample holds a few counts of this clonotype. This CDR3 reads CSATRTFSYEQYF. For the CDR3, the DNA is TGCAGTGCTACCCGGACATTCTCCTACGAGCAGTACTTC. The rearrangement uses TRBV20-1 and TRBJ2-7, with D possibly TRBD1 on 5 matching bases. The V end was cut by 4 bases, the J end by 0 bases, with 10 bases between. The CDR3 runs 13 residues. Germline V CDR1 and CDR2: DFQATT, SNEGSKA (reference sequence).

The chain recombines TRBV2 with TRBJ2-3; D is uncertain. V lost 4 bases and J lost 6, with 8 bases in between. Germline CDR1 SNHLY, CDR2 FYNNEI. This CDR3 region has 12 residues. CDR3 in DNA: TGTGCCAGCAGTGTTAGATGGGATACGCAGTATTTT. It is translated as CASSVRWDTQYF.

The chain recombines TRBV5-1 with TRBJ1-1, with D perhaps matching TRBD1 (6 bases). Trimming shortened V by 0 bases and J by 2 bases, and 23 bases separated the two germline ends. The germline V gene has CDR1 SGHRS and CDR2 YFSETQ. This CDR3 contains 19 residues. The CDR3 bases are TGCGCCAGCAGCTTGGCCCCCAACCGCCGGGGGCGGGGAAACACTGAAGCTTTCTTT. Protein product: CASSLAPNRRGRGNTEAFF.

Regarding this clonotype: Because the CDR3 is missing its conserved closing phenylalanine or tryptophan, this is likely a read error. V gene TRBV2 combines with J gene TRBJ1-2; D unclear. Deletions cut 2 bases from V and 4 bases from J, with 5 bases between. Germline V gives CDR1 SNHLY, CDR2 FYNNEI. The CDR3 totals 12 residues. This CDR3 reads CASSEKLYGYTY. The CDR3, as DNA: TGTGCCAGCAGTGAAAAACTCTATGGCTACACCTAC.

This clonotype has more than one count but fewer than ten. The chain links TRBV24-1 to TRBJ2-1, with D tentatively TRBD1 (5 bases). The CDR3 is 14 amino acids. The V end lost 6 bases, the J end lost 7 bases, and 15 bases lay between the germline ends. Germline CDR1 is KGHDR and CDR2 is SFDVKD. The CDR3 spells CATSPVGQVNEQFF. CDR3 bases: TGTGCCACCAGTCCCGTCGGACAAGTAAATGAGCAGTTCTTC.

This clonotype came up a few times. The chain joins TRBV5-1 to TRBJ1-1; 8 bases line up with TRBD1. J was trimmed by 0 bases and V by 4 bases; bases with no gene match: 5. The germline V gene has CDR1 SGHRS and CDR2 YFSETQ. The CDR3 is 15 residues long. The CDR3, as DNA: TGCGCCAGCAGCGGACAGGGTCTAGTGAACACTGAAGCTTTCTTT. This sequence encodes CASSGQGLVNTEAFF. The full variable domain, with the rest looked up from reference TRBV5-1 and TRBJ1-1, is KAGVTQTPRYLIKTRGQQVTLSCSPISGHRSVSWYQQTPGQGLQFLFEYFSETQRNKGNFPGRFSGRQFSNSRSEMNVSTLELGDSALYLCASSGQGLVNTEAFFGQGTRLTVV.

This clonotype came up many times. The chain combines TRBV12-3 or TRBV12-4 with TRBJ2-5; 11 positions agree with TRBD1. CDR3 size: 15 residues. The V and J ends lost 5 bases and 4 bases, in that order; junction bases with no gene match: 6. The CDR3 is CASSQPGQGGETQYF. The CDR3 DNA reads TGTGCCAGCAGTCAACCGGGACAGGGGGGAGAGACCCAGTACTTC.

This clonotype was counted a few times. The genes are TRBV7-9 and TRBJ2-3; weak D call: TRBD2 (7 bases). The germline gives CDR1 SEHNR, CDR2 FQNEAQ (reference sequence). V lost 6 bases to trimming and J lost 4 bases, with 17 bases between them. This CDR3 is 15 amino acids long. The CDR3 DNA is TGTGCCAGCAGTTTCGGGGGCGGGAGAGCAGATACGCAGTATTTT. It codes for CASSFGGGRADTQYF.

This clonotype was recorded a few times. The V and J genes are TRBV6-5 and TRBJ2-5; tentative D call: TRBD2 (6 bases). The ends were cut back, 2 bases at V and 7 bases at J, with 17 bases in the middle. The CDR3 extends over 15 amino acids. Germline V gene data show CDR1 as MNHEY and CDR2 as SVGAGI. For the CDR3, the DNA is TGTGCCAGCAGTTACCCCCAGCCGGGAGACGGGACCCAGTACTTC. Its translation is CASSYPQPGDGTQYF.

Ten or more counts support this clonotype. This chain links TRBV7-2 with TRBJ2-5; 11 bases match TRBD2. The CDR3 has 15 residues. With 5 bases clipped from V and 4 bases from J, the junction kept 6 bases outside the gene matches. The germline V gene has CDR1 SGHTA and CDR2 FQGNSA. As DNA, the CDR3 is TGTGCCAGCAGCGTCGCACTAGCGGGAGCAGAGACCCAGTACTTC. Residues: CASSVALAGAETQYF.

This clonotype was picked up many times. This rearrangement joins TRBV5-1 to TRBJ2-7; D gene unclear. The CDR3 length is 14 residues. Germline assignment: CDR1 SGHRS and CDR2 YFSETQ. V was cut by 0 bases and J by 0 bases, with 7 bases left in between. The CDR3 nucleotides are TGCGCCAGCAGCTTGGAGGGCAGCTCCTACGAGCAGTACTTC. It encodes CASSLEGSSYEQYF. Filled out from reference TRBV5-1 and TRBJ2-7, the complete variable domain reads KAGVTQTPRYLIKTRGQQVTLSCSPISGHRSVSWYQQTPGQGLQFLFEYFSETQRNKGNFPGRFSGRQFSNSRSEMNVSTLELGDSALYLCASSLEGSSYEQYFGPGTRLTVT.

A note on this clonotype: A much larger clonotype is one base distant, so this may be a read error. The chain has TRBV13 and TRBJ2-1, with 7 bases matching TRBD1. Germline V gives CDR1 PRHDT, CDR2 FYEKMQ (reference sequence). The V segment lost 2 bases and the J segment 2 bases; nucleotides outside the gene matches: 3. The CDR3 extends over 15 amino acids. CDR3 loop: CASSLNRGAYNEQFF. CDR3 DNA sequence: TGTGCCAGCAGCTTAAACAGGGGAGCCTACAATGAGCAGTTCTTC.